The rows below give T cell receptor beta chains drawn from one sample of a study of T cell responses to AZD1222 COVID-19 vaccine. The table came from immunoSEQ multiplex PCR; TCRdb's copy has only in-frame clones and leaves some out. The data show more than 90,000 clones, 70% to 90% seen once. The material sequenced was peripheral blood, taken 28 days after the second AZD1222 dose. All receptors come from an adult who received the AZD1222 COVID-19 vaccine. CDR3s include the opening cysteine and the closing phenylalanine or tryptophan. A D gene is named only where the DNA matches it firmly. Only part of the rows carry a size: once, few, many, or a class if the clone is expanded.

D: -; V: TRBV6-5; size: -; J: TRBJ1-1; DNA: TGTGCCAGCAGTTACTCTCAGCTCGCGGTGAACACTGAAGCTTTCTTT; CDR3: CASSYSQLAVNTEAFF
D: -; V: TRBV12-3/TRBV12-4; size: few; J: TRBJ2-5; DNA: TGTGCCAGCAGTTCTATCCAAGAGACCCAGTACTTC; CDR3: CASSSIQETQYF
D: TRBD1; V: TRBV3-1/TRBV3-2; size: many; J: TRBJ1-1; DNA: TGTGCCAGCAGCCCGATAGACAGGGACACTGAAGCTTTCTTT; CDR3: CASSPIDRDTEAFF
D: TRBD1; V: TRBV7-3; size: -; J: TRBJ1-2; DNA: TGTGCCAGCAGCTTAACGTCGGCTGGTAGGGGGCCTAACTATGGCTACACCTTC; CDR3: CASSLTSAGRGPNYGYTF
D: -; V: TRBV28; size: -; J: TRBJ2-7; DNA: TGTGCCAGCAGGGACACCTACGAGCAGTACTTC; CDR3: CASRDTYEQYF
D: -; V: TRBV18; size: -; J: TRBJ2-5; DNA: TGTGCCAGCTCACAAGGGGAAGGGGAGACCCAGTACTTC; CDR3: CASSQGEGETQYF
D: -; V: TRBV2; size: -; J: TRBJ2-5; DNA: TGTGCCAGCAGTCAACTTACGCGACTAGGGACCCCAGGGGGCCAGTACTTC; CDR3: CASSQLTRLGTPGGQYF
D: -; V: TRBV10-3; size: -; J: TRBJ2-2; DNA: TGTGCCACCGCTGCTAGCGGGGAGCTGTTTTTT; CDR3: CATAASGELFF
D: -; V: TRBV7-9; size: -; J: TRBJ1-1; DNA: TGTGCCAGCAGATACGGGACACCCACCTCTGAAGCTTTCTTT; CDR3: CASRYGTPTSEAFF
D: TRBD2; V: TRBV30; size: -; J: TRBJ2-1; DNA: TGTGCCTGGGACCCGCCTAGCGGAGTTCCTGAGCAGTTCTTC; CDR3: CAWDPPSGVPEQFF
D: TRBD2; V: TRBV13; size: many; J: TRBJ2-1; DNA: TGTGCCAGCACCCCCCCTAGCGGCTCCTACAATGAGCAGTTCTTC; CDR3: CASTPPSGSYNEQFF
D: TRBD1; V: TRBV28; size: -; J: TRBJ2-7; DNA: TGTGCCAGCACCCCGGCAGGGGGAATTATTCACGAGCAGTACTTC; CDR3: CASTPAGGIIHEQYF
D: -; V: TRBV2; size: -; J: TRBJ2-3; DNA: TGTGCCAGTGAAGCTAGCGTCCGCGCCACAGATACGCAGTATTTT; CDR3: CASEASVRATDTQYF
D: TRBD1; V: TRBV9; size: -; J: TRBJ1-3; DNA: TGTGCCAGCAGCGCCTCGGGACAGGGAACAGGGAACACCATATATTTT; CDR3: CASSASGQGTGNTIYF
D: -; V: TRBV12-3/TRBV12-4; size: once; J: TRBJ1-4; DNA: TGTGCCAGCAGTTTGAATGAAAAACTGTTTTTT; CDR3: CASSLNEKLFF
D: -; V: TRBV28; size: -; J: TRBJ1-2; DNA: TGTGCCAGCAGCTTAAATAACTATGGCTACACCTTC; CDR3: CASSLNNYGYTF
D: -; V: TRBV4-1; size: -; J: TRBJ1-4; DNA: TGCGCCAGCAGCCAAGTCGGGGGTACTAGTAGAAAACTGTTTTTT; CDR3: CASSQVGGTSRKLFF
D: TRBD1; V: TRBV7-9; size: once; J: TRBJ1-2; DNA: TGTGCCAGCAGCCAGGACAGGACCTATGGCTACACCTTC; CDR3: CASSQDRTYGYTF
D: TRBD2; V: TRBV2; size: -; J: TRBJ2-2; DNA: TGTGCCAGCAGATCAGGGACTACTTTAAACACCGGGGAGCTGTTTTTT; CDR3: CASRSGTTLNTGELFF
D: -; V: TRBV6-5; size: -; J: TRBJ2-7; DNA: TGTGCCAGCACTTTTACGGGGGGCCCCGAGCAGTACTTC; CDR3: CASTFTGGPEQYF
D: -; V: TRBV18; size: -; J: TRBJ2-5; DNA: TGTGCCAGCTCACTAGACATCGACAGCATGGACCAAGAGACCCAGTACTTC; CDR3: CASSLDIDSMDQETQYF
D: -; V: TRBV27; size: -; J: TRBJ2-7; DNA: TGTGCCACAAGGCTGGGCAGCTCCTACGAGCAGTACTTC; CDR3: CATRLGSSYEQYF
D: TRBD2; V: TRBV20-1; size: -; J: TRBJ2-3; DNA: TGCAGTGCACCGGGGGGAGATACGCAGTATTTT; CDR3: CSAPGGDTQYF
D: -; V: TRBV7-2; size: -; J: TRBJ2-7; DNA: TGTGCCAGCAGCTTTAGCGACGGGAGCTCCTACGAGCAGTACTTC; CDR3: CASSFSDGSSYEQYF
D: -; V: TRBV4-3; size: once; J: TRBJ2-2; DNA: TGCGCCAGCAGCCAAGAGCATCTCAGGACCGGGGAGCTGTTTTTT; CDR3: CASSQEHLRTGELFF
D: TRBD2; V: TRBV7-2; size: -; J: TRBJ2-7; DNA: TGTGCCAGCAGCTTATCCGCGGGAGGAGCCTACGAGCAGTACTTC; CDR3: CASSLSAGGAYEQYF
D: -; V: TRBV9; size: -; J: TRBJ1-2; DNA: TGTGCCAGCAGCCCCTGGGTGGGGCAGAAACTTAACTATGGCTACACCTTC; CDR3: CASSPWVGQKLNYGYTF
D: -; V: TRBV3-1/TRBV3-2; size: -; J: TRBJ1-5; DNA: TGTGCCAGCAGCCAGGACTCGACTAGCAATCAGCCCCAGCATTTT; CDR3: CASSQDSTSNQPQHF
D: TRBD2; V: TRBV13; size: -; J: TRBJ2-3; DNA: TGTGCCAGCAGCTTTCGCGGACTAGCGGGAGGGGTCACAGATACGCAGTATTTT; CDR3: CASSFRGLAGGVTDTQYF
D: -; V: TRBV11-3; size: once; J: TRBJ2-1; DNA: TGTGCCAGCAGCCCCGGCAGGGATGGTTTGAGGAATGAGCAGTTCTTC; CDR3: CASSPGRDGLRNEQFF
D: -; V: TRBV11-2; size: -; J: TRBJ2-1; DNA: TGTGCCAGCAGCGCCACTCGGAGCTCCTACAATGAGCAGTTCTTC; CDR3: CASSATRSSYNEQFF
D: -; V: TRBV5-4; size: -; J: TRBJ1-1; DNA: TGTGCCAGCAGCCCCTTTAACGAGAACACTGAAGCTTTCTTT; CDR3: CASSPFNENTEAFF
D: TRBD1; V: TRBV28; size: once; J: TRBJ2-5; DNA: TGTGCCAGCAGTTCGACAGGGGCCAAGACCCAGTACTTC; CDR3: CASSSTGAKTQYF
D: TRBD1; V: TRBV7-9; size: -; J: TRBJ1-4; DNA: TGTGCCAGCAGCGCCGAGACCGGGACAGGAAATGAAAAACTGTTTTTT; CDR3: CASSAETGTGNEKLFF
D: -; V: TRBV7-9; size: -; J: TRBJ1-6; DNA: TGTGCCAGCAGCCAGCAACGGGCCTATAATTCACCCCTCCACTTT; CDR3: CASSQQRAYNSPLHF
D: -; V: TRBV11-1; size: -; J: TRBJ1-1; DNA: TGTGCCAGCAGACGACTTACCGCGCAGAACACTGAAGCTTTCTTT; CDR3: CASRRLTAQNTEAFF
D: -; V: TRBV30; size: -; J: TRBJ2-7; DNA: TGTGCCTGGAGTTCCACCGGGAGAGAAGGTTCGCAGTACTTC; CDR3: CAWSSTGREGSQYF
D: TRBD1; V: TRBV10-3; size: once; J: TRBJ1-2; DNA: TGTGCCATCAGGGAAGACAGGGGTGGCTATGGCTACACCTTC; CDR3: CAIREDRGGYGYTF
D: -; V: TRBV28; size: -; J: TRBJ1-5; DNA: TGTGCCAGCAGTGGGATTACAGGGACCCTCTTTAATCAGCCCCAGCATTTT; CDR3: CASSGITGTLFNQPQHF
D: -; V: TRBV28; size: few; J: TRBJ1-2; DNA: TGTGCCAGCAGCGACCCCGGGTCACACTATGGCTACACCTTC; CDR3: CASSDPGSHYGYTF
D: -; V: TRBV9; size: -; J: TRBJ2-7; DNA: TGTGCCAGCAGCGTAGACGGCAGAACCTACGAGCAGTACTTC; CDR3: CASSVDGRTYEQYF
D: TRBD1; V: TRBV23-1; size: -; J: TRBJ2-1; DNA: TGCGCCAGCAGTCCGGGACAGCGCCCCGCCTCCTACAATGAGCAGTTCTTC; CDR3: CASSPGQRPASYNEQFF
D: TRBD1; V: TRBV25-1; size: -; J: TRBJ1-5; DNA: TGTGCCAGCAGTGACTCGACAGGGGGCTTGGGCAATCAGCCCCAGCATTTT; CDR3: CASSDSTGGLGNQPQHF
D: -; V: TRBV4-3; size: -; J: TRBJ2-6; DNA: TGCGCCAGCAGCCAACCCTACCTTAAGGCTGGGGCCAACGTCCTGACTTTC; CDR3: CASSQPYLKAGANVLTF
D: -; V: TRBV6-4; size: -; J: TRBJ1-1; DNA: TGTGCCAGCAGTGACTCCTATGGGGATACTGAAGCTTTCTTT; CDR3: CASSDSYGDTEAFF
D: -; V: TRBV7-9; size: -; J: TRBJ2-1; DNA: TGTGCCAGCAGACGGAGTAATGAGCAGTTCTTC; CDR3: CASRRSNEQFF
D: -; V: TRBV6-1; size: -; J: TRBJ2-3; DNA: TGTGCCAGCAGTGAATTGGCTTTGGCAGCACGAAACACAGATACGCAGTATTTT; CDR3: CASSELALAARNTDTQYF
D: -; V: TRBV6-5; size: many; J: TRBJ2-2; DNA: TGTGCCAGCACTCTGACTGGAAACACCGGGGAGCTGTTTTTT; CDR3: CASTLTGNTGELFF
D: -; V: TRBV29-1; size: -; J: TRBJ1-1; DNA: TGCAGCGTTCCGGGGGGGACTGAAGCTTTCTTT; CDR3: CSVPGGTEAFF
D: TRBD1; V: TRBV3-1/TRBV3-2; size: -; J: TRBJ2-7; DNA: TGTGCCAGCAGCCAAGATCCGACAGGGCAAAACGAGCAGTACTTC; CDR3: CASSQDPTGQNEQYF
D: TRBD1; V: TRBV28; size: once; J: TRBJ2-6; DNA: TGTGCCAGCAGGCGGGGGACAGGGGGCACTGGGGCCAACGTCCTGACTTTC; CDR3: CASRRGTGGTGANVLTF
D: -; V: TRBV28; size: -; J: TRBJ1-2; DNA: TGTGCCAGCAGTTTTTTAGGGGGATACTATGGCTACACCTTC; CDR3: CASSFLGGYYGYTF
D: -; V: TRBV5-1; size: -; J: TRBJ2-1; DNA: TGCGCCAGCAGCTTGGTAGTCAGCGGATCTTACAATGAGCAGTTCTTC; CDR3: CASSLVVSGSYNEQFF
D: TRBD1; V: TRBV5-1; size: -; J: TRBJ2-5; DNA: TGCGCCAGCAGCGCCGGGACAGGGGGTTTTTCGGAGACCCAGTACTTC; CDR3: CASSAGTGGFSETQYF
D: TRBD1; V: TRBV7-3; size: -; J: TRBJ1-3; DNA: TGTGCCAGCAGCCAGGGACAGCTTGGGTCTGGAAACACCATATATTTT; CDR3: CASSQGQLGSGNTIYF